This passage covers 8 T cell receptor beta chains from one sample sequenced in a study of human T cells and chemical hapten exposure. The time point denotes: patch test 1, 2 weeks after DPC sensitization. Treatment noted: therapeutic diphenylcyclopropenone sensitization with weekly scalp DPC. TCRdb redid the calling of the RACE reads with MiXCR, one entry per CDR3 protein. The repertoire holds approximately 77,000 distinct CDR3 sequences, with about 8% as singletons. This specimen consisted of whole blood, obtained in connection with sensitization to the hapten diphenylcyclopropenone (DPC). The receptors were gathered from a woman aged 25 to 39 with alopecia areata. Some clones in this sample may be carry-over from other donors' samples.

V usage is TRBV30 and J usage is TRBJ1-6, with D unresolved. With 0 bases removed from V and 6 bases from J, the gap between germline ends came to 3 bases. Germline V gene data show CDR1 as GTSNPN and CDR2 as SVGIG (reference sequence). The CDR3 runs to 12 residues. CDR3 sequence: CAWSVLNSPLHF. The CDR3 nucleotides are TGTGCCTGGAGTGTACTTAATTCACCCCTCCACTTT. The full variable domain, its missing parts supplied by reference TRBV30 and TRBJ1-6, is SQTIHQWPATLVQPVGSPLSLECTVEGTSNPNLYWYRQAAGRGLQLLFYSVGIGQISSEVPQNLSASRPQDRQFILSSKKLLLSDSGFYLCAWSVLNSPLHFGNGTRLTVT.

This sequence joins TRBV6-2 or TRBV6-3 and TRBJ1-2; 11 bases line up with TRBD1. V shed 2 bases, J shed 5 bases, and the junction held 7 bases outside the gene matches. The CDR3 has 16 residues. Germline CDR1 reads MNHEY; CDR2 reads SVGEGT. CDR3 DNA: TGTGCCAGCAGTTACCCCCCCGGGACAGGGGGGTATGGCTACACCTTC. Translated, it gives CASSYPPGTGGYGYTF.

The CDR3 spells CATRAGGLEQYF. CDR3 in DNA: TGTGCCACCCGAGCGGGGGGTCTCGAGCAGTACTTC. The chain links TRBV10-3 to TRBJ2-7; 9 positions match TRBD2. V lost 10 bases and J lost 6; bases outside the gene matches: 7. This CDR3 is built from 12 residues. CDR1 and CDR2 (germline): ENHRY, SYGVKD.

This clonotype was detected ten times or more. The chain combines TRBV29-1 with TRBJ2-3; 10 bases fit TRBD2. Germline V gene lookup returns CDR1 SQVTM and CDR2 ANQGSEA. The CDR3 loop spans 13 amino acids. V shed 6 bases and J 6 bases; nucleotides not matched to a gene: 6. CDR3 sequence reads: CSVLAGGPDTQYF. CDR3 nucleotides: TGCAGCGTATTAGCGGGGGGCCCTGATACGCAGTATTTT.

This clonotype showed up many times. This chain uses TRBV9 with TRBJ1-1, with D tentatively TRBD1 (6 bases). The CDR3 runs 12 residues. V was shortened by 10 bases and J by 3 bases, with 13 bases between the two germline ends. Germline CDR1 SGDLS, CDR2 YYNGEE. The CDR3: CASAGADTEAFF. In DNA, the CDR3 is TGTGCCTCAGCGGGGGCGGACACTGAAGCTTTCTTT.

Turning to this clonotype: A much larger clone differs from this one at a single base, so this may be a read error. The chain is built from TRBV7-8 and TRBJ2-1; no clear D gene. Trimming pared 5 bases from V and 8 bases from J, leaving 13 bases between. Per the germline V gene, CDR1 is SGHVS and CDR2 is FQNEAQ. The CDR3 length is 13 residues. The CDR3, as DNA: TGTGCCAGCAGCCGAGTCGCCATGGATGAGCAGTTCTTC. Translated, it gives CASSRVAMDEQFF.

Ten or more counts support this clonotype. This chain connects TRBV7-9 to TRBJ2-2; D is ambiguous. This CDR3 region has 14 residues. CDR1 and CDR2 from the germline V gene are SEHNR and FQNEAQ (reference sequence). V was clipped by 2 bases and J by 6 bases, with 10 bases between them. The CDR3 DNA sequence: TGTGCCAGCAGCTTACTGATGGGTTCCGGGGAGCTGTTTTTT. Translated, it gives CASSLLMGSGELFF.

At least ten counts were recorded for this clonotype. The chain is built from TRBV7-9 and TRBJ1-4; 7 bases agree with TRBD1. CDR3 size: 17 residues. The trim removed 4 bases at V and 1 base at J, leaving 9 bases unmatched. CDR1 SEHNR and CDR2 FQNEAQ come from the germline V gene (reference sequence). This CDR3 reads CASSYRTGRRTNEKLFF. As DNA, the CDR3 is TGTGCCAGCAGCTACCGGACAGGACGCCGAACTAATGAAAAACTGTTTTTT.